The clone carrying this TCR beta chain has a handful of counts. The antigen remains unidentified. The sample originates from a study of OX40 agonist ivuxolimab in advanced cancers. Background on the study: The dose-escalation cohort was approximately 80% male, with a mean age of 60 years, ranging roughly 23 to 90.

Overall study results and limits: Researchers did not determine the expanded peripheral T cells' antigen specificity.

Per germline, CDR1 SGHAT and CDR2 FQNNGV. Trimming removed 6 bases from V and 6 bases from J, with 12 bases in between. This CDR3 contains 12 residues. Assay: immunoSEQ multiplex PCR; the TCRdb copy retains only in-frame clones and omits some. The profile covers 100,000 or so clones, with over 75% appearing a single time and 0.25% to 0.35% taken by the ten largest. The genes are TRBV11-2 and TRBJ2-7, with D perhaps matching TRBD1 (6 bases). This material consisted of CD4+ or CD8+ T cells sorted from blood, taken in a trial of the OX40 agonist ivuxolimab. The clonotype originates from an adult with an advanced solid tumor such as melanoma, head and neck, liver or kidney cancer. The CDR3 sequence: CASSYRVGEQYF. CDR3 nucleotide sequence: TGTGCCAGCAGTTACAGGGTCGGCGAGCAGTACTTC.